This T cell receptor beta chain is drawn from a study of identical twins. The CDR3 loop spans 17 amino acids. With V trimmed by 0 bases and J by 2 bases, 6 bases remained unmatched. The V gene's germline CDR1 is KGHDR and CDR2 SFDVKD. Template switching created a universal primer site, and the cDNA included unique molecular identifiers. One entry per CDR3 protein, called by TCRdb with MiXCR from the 5' RACE reads. The table records 450,000 to 650,000 distinct CDR3 sequences, approximately 9.6% of them present only once. These records were also assigned to another study, of yellow fever vaccine responses in identical twins.

The J gene is TRBJ2-5, the V gene TRBV24-1; 9 bases map to TRBD2. This clonotype was sampled from a woman younger than 30 in good health. Material for sequencing was PBMCs. The CDR3 here is CATSDLVAGAKQETQYF. CDR3 DNA: TGTGCCACCAGTGATTTGGTAGCGGGAGCCAAGCAAGAGACCCAGTACTTC.